This T cell receptor (beta chain) came from a study of T-cell reconstitution after alpha-beta-depleted transplantation in children. Preparation of the TCRbeta library was carried out with unique molecular identifiers. MiXCR, run by TCRdb on the PCR reads, gives a single entry per CDR3 protein. The sample consists of about 360,000 distinct CDR3 sequences, roughly 14% of them appearing once. The CDR3 length is 15 residues. CDR1 SEHNR and CDR2 FQNEAQ come from the germline V gene (reference sequence). V lost 5 bases and J lost 5, with 18 bases in between. The sequences come from PBMCs, collected from the stem cell graft. The chain uses TRBV7-9 and TRBJ1-1; possible D gene TRBD1, 6 bases. The sequence was obtained from a human donor who donated a stem cell graft to a child with Fanconi anemia. The CDR3 region has the DNA TGTGCCAGCAGCGCGTTGACAGGAAGGGGTACTGAAGCTTTCTTT. Its translation: CASSALTGRGTEAFF.